This T cell receptor (beta chain) emerged from a study of OX40 agonist ivuxolimab in advanced cancers. As for the study in general: An agonistic anti-OX40 (CD134) antibody, ivuxolimab, was used to treat the patients. A history of anti-PD-1, anti-PD-L1 or anti-CTLA-4 therapy was acceptable, and 30% to 45% had some.

Repertoires were generated with immunoSEQ multiplex PCR, while TCRdb's copy carries only in-frame clones and drops some. The sample carries approximately 70,000 clones, 75% to 90% recorded once. Peripheral blood came from all dose cohorts at three timepoints. Notes on this clone: No antigen is known for it.

Whole-study findings and limits: The mean number of expanded clones was higher in CD8+ T cells than in CD4+.

The TCR originated in an adult with an advanced solid tumor such as melanoma, head and neck, liver or kidney cancer. Sequences were derived from CD4+ or CD8+ T cells sorted from blood, sampled in a trial of the OX40 agonist ivuxolimab.

The CDR3 protein is CASGAGGPGRTGELFF. The CDR3 DNA is TGTGCCAGCGGAGCGGGAGGGCCCGGGCGGACCGGGGAGCTGTTTTTT. The V call is TRBV9, the J call TRBJ2-2; TRBD2 matches at 10 bases. The germline gives CDR1 SGDLS, CDR2 YYNGEE. After removal of 7 bases from V and 5 bases from J, the junction contained 11 bases not matched to a gene. The CDR3 sequence is 16 residues long.